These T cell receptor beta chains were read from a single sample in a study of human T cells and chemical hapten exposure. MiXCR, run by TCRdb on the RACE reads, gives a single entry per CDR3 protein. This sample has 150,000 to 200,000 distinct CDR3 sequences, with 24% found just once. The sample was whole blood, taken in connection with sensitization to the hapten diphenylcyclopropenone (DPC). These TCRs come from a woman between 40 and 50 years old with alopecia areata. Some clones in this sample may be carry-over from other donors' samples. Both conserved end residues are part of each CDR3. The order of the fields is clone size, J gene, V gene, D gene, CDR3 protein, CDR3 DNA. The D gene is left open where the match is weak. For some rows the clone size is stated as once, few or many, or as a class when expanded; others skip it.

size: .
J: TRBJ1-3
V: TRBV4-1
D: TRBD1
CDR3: CASSRGQGPSGNTIYF
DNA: TGCGCCAGCAGCCGCGGACAGGGCCCCTCTGGAAACACCATATATTTT

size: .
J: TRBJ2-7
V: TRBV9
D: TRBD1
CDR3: CASSPAWTGGAEQYF
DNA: TGTGCCAGCAGCCCCGCATGGACAGGGGGCGCCGAGCAGTACTTC

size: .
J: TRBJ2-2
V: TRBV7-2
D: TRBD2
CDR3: CASSILAGGTGELFF
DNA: TGTGCCAGCAGCATTCTAGCGGGAGGGACCGGGGAGCTGTTTTTT

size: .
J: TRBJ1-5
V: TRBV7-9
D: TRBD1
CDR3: CASSAGQGDQPQHF
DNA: TGTGCCAGCAGCGCAGGACAGGGGGATCAGCCCCAGCATTTT

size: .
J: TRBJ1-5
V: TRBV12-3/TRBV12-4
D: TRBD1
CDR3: CASSLDGTGGRQPQHF
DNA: TGTGCCAGCAGTTTAGATGGGACAGGGGGACGTCAGCCCCAGCATTTT

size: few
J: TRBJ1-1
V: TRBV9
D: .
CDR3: CASSPSSVRVGGTEAFF
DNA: TGTGCCAGCAGCCCATCCTCAGTGAGGGTCGGGGGGACTGAAGCTTTCTTT

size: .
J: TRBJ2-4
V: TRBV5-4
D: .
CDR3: CASSTNDGVGNIQYF
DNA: TGTGCCAGCAGCACAAACGACGGGGTAGGAAACATTCAGTACTTC

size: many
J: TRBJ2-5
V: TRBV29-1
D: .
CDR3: CSVPSRGDRETQYF
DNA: TGCAGCGTTCCCTCGCGAGGGGATCGAGAGACCCAGTACTTC

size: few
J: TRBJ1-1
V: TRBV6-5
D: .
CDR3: CASSYQPGTEAFF
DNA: TGTGCCAGCAGTTATCAACCTGGGACTGAAGCTTTCTTT

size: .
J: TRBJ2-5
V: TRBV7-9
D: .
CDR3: CASSLAAGQETQYF
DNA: TGTGCCAGCAGCTTAGCGGCAGGCCAAGAGACCCAGTACTTC

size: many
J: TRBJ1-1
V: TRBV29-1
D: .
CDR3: CSVQGWSTEAFF
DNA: TGCAGCGTACAGGGATGGAGCACTGAAGCTTTCTTT

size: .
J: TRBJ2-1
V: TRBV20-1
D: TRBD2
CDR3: CSALPGLAGSYNEQFF
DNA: TGCAGTGCTCTCCCGGGACTAGCGGGATCATACAATGAGCAGTTCTTC

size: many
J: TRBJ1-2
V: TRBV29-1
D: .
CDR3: CSVEVGGGYGYTF
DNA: TGCAGCGTTGAAGTGGGGGGGGGCTATGGCTACACCTTC

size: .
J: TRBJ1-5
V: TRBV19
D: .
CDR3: CASSVQGGNQPQHF
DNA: TGTGCCAGTAGTGTGCAGGGTGGTAATCAGCCCCAGCATTTT

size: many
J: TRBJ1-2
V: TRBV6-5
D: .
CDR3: CASSYSPGSGGGYTF
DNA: TGTGCCAGCAGTTACTCGCCAGGGTCGGGCGGTGGCTACACCTTC

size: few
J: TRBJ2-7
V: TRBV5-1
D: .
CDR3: CASSSERYEQYF
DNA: TGCGCCAGCAGCTCCGAGAGGTACGAGCAGTACTTC

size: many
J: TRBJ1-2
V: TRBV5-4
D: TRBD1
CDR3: CASSLGTGENYGYTF
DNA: TGTGCCAGCAGCCTAGGGACAGGGGAAAACTATGGCTACACCTTC

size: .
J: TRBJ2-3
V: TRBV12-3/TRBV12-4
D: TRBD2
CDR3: CASRAQAGITDTQYF
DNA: TGTGCCAGCCGAGCCCAAGCGGGGATCACAGATACGCAGTATTTT

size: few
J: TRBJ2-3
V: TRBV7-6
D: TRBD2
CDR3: CASTRTSGGPTDTQYF
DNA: TGTGCCAGCACCCGGACTAGCGGGGGGCCCACAGATACGCAGTATTTT

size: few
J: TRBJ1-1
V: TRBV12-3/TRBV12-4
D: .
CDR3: CASRQVVEAFF
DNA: TGTGCCAGCAGACAGGTCGTTGAAGCTTTCTTT

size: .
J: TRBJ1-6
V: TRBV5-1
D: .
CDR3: CASREAESPPLHF
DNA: TGCGCCAGCAGAGAGGCCGAATCCCCACCCCTCCACTTT

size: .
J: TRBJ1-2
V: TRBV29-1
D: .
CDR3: CSVLQGYGYTF
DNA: TGCAGCGTGCTACAGGGCTATGGCTACACCTTC

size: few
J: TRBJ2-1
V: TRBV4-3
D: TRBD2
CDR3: CASSRGRGSYNEQFF
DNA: TGCGCCAGCAGCCGCGGGAGGGGCTCCTACAATGAGCAGTTCTTC

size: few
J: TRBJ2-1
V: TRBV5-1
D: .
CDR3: CASSNGLTPNEQFF
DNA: TGCGCCAGCAGCAACGGACTAACACCCAATGAGCAGTTCTTC

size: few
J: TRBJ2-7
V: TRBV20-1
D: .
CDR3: CSSLRGYEQYF
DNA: TGCAGTAGCCTCCGGGGGTACGAGCAGTACTTC

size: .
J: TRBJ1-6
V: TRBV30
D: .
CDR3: CAARMNNSPLHF
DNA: TGTGCAGCCAGGATGAATAATTCACCCCTCCACTTT

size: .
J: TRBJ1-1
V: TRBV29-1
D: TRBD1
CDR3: CSVGGTGVKMNTEAFF
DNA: TGCAGCGTTGGGGGGACAGGGGTTAAAATGAACACTGAAGCTTTCTTT

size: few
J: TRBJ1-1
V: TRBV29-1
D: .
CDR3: CSVEDLEAFF
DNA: TGCAGCGTTGAAGATCTGGAAGCTTTCTTT

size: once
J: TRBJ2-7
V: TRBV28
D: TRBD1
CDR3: CASRGQGGFSSEQYF
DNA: TGTGCCAGCAGAGGACAGGGTGGTTTTTCCTCCGAGCAGTACTTC

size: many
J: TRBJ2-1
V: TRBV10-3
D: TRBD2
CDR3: CAIRRLAGDNEQFF
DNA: TGTGCCATCCGTCGTTTAGCGGGAGACAATGAGCAGTTCTTC

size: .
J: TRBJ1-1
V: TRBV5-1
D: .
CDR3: CASSLAEARREAFF
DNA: TGCGCCAGCAGCTTGGCCGAGGCCAGGCGGGAAGCTTTCTTT

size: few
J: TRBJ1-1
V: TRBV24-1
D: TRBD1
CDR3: CATSDLGQGAMNTEAFF
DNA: TGTGCCACCAGTGATTTGGGCCAGGGGGCAATGAACACTGAAGCTTTCTTT

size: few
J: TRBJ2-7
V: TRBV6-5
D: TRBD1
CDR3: CASSYSGTGGRSYEQYF
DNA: TGTGCCAGCAGTTACTCGGGCACAGGGGGCAGGTCCTACGAGCAGTACTTC

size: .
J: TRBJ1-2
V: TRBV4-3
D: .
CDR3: CASSQGSGDMGYTF
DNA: TGCGCCAGCAGCCAAGGGTCAGGGGATATGGGCTACACCTTC

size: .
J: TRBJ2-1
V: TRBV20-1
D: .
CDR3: CSARLVADNEQFF
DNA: TGCAGTGCAAGGCTAGTAGCGGACAATGAGCAGTTCTTC

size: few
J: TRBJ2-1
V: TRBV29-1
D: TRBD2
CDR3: CSVGGGLAGQNEQFF
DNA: TGCAGCGTTGGGGGGGGACTAGCGGGACAAAATGAGCAGTTCTTC

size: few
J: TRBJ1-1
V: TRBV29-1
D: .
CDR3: CSVVRPGTEAFF
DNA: TGCAGCGTTGTTCGCCCGGGCACTGAAGCTTTCTTT

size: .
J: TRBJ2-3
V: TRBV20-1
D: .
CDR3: CSARDTDTQYF
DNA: TGCAGTGCTAGGGACACAGATACGCAGTATTTT

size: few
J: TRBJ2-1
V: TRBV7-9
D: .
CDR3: CASSFGLEGREQFF
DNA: TGTGCCAGCAGCTTTGGTCTGGAAGGCCGTGAGCAGTTCTTC

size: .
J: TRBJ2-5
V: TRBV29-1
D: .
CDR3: CSVVGVSSETQYF
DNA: TGCAGCGTTGTCGGGGTCAGTTCGGAGACCCAGTACTTC

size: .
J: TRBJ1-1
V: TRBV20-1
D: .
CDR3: CSAIIGTEAFF
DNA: TGCAGTGCTATAATAGGGACAGAAGCTTTCTTT

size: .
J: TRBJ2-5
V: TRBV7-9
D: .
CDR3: CASSHPFGAQETQYF
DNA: TGTGCCAGCAGCCATCCATTCGGGGCACAAGAGACCCAGTACTTC

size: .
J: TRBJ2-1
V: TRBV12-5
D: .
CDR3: CASAAHRDEQFF
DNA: TGTGCTAGTGCCGCACATCGCGATGAGCAGTTCTTC

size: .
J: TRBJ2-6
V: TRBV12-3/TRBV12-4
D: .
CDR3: CASSGGRGVVSGANVLTF
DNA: TGTGCCAGCAGTGGCGGACGAGGGGTGGTCTCTGGGGCCAACGTCCTGACTTTC

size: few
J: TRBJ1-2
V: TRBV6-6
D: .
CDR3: CASSYGRREVYGYTF
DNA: TGTGCCAGCAGTTACGGGCGGAGAGAAGTGTATGGCTACACCTTC

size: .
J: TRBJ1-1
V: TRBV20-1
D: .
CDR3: CSARDTTTGSMNTEAFF
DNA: TGCAGTGCTAGAGACACGACGACAGGTTCCATGAACACTGAAGCTTTCTTT

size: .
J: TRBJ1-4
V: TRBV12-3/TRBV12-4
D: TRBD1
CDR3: CASSPGQGFVEKLFF
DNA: TGTGCCAGCAGTCCGGGACAGGGGTTTGTTGAAAAACTGTTTTTT

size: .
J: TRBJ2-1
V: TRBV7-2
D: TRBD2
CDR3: CASSLEAGGGFSEQFF
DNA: TGTGCCAGCAGCTTAGAGGCGGGAGGAGGATTCAGTGAGCAGTTCTTC

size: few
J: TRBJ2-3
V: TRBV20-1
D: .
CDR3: CSAQTTGTDTQYF
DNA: TGCAGTGCTCAAACGACAGGCACAGATACGCAGTATTTT

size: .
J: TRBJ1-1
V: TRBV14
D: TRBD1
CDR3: CASSPWQGDVKAFF
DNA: TGTGCCAGCAGCCCCTGGCAGGGGGATGTGAAAGCTTTCTTT